The T cell receptor (beta chain) under discussion was sequenced for a study of T cells in Graves' hyperthyroidism and ophthalmopathy. The CDR3 has 16 residues. Trimming left V 2 bases short and J 1 base short, with 13 bases between. The V gene's germline CDR1 is SGHAT and CDR2 FQNNGV. Patients were excluded because of uncontrolled infection, other autoimmune disease, pregnancy or lactation. Clinicians diagnosed patients from clinical symptoms, serum thyroxine and TRAb, thyroid ultrasound and orbital computed tomography. RNA transcripts yielded amplified TCR beta CDR3 regions. The HTBI set primed first-round TCR CDR3 RT-PCR. One entry per CDR3 protein, called by TCRdb with MiXCR from the multiplex PCR reads. The sample yields around 580,000 distinct CDR3 sequences, 40% to 55% seen once.

Sequencing was done on a sample of peripheral blood or thyroid tissue (not recorded which). This sequence originates from a woman younger than 35 with Graves' hyperthyroidism. The J gene is TRBJ2-3, the V gene TRBV11-2; D not certain. The CDR3 loop is CASSLKANAGTDTQYF. CDR3 nucleotide sequence: TGTGCCAGCAGCTTAAAGGCTAACGCAGGCACAGATACGCAGTATTTT.